The 12 T cell receptor beta chains below were found in one sample sequenced in a study of T cells after yellow fever vaccination. TCRdb independently ran MiXCR on the 5' RACE reads; one entry per CDR3 protein. The sample has around 590,000 distinct CDR3 sequences; 9% to 15% are singletons. The sequenced sample was PBMCs, obtained on the day of the yellow fever booster vaccination. These receptors all come from a man aged 25 to 40 who received the YFV17D yellow fever vaccine.

The V gene is TRBV20-1, the J gene TRBJ2-2, with 7 bases identical to TRBD2. This CDR3 is built from 13 residues. CDR1 is DFQATT, CDR2 SNEGSKA, per germline (reference sequence). The trim removed 6 bases at V and 5 bases at J, leaving 6 bases unmatched. The CDR3 DNA follows: TGCAGTGCCAGCAGGGAGGGAACCGGGGAGCTGTTTTTT. This codes for CSASREGTGELFF.

This clonotype occurred a few times. J is TRBJ2-2 and V is TRBV12-3 or TRBV12-4; D may be TRBD1 (6 bases). V was shortened by 2 bases and J by 8 bases, with 15 bases between the two germline ends. This CDR3 spans 15 amino acids. The CDR3 DNA reads TGTGCCAGCAGTTTAAACGGCTTAACAGGGGGGGAGCTGTTTTTT. Its translation is CASSLNGLTGGELFF.

This rearrangement joins TRBV12-3 or TRBV12-4 to TRBJ1-2; D is perhaps TRBD1 (6 bases). Trimming cost V 7 bases and J 2 bases, with 14 bases left between them. This CDR3 contains 14 residues. The CDR3 sequence: CASTPTGQNYGYTF. CDR3 bases: TGTGCCAGCACCCCTACGGGACAAAACTATGGCTACACCTTC.

The V gene is TRBV19, the J gene TRBJ1-5, with D hard to call. CDR1 and CDR2 from the germline V gene are LNHDA and SQIVND (reference sequence). V lost 7 bases and J 1 base, leaving 8 bases between the germline ends. The CDR3 consists of 13 residues. This chain's CDR3 is CASNQQSNQPQHF. The CDR3 nucleotides are TGTGCCAGTAACCAACAAAGCAATCAGCCCCAGCATTTT.

This clonotype was counted a single time. The V and J genes are TRBV15 and TRBJ1-1; no firm D call. V shed 1 base and J shed 3 bases, with 6 bases lying between them. Germline CDR1 is LNHNV and CDR2 is YYDKDF (reference sequence). This CDR3 is 13 amino acids long. The CDR3 nucleotides are TGTGCCACCAGCAGAGTGAGAGACACTGAAGCTTTCTTT. It encodes CATSRVRDTEAFF.

This chain uses TRBV6-2 or TRBV6-3 with TRBJ1-3; D is uncertain. Germline V gene lookup returns CDR1 MNHEY and CDR2 SVGEGT. This CDR3 has 15 residues. Trimming shortened V by 5 bases and J by 2 bases, and 13 bases separated the two germline ends. CDR3 sequence: CASSQWRAAGNTIYF. Here the CDR3 DNA reads TGTGCCAGCAGTCAATGGAGAGCCGCTGGAAACACCATATATTTT.

CDR3 amino acids: CASRISVENIQYF. CDR3 bases: TGTGCCAGCAGGATATCGGTAGAAAACATTCAGTACTTC. The chain uses TRBV6-2 or TRBV6-3 and TRBJ2-4, with D uncertain. Germline CDR1 reads MNHEY; CDR2 reads SVGEGT. V lost 6 bases, J lost 5 bases, and 11 bases lay in between. This CDR3 is built from 13 residues.

The chain combines TRBV4-3 with TRBJ1-5, with D tentatively TRBD1 (6 bases). V gave up 0 bases and J gave up 5 bases, with 23 bases separating them. This CDR3 is 19 amino acids long. The germline CDR1 and CDR2 sequences are LGHNA and YSLEER. The CDR3 DNA sequence: TGCGCCAGCAGCCAAGATTTAGCCCCGGGACAAATTTCGCATCAGCCCCAGCATTTT. Its translation is CASSQDLAPGQISHQPQHF.

The CDR3: CASSPGLAHEQYF. For the CDR3, the DNA is TGTGCCAGCAGCCCGGGACTAGCTCACGAGCAGTACTTC. The J gene is TRBJ2-7, the V gene TRBV7-3; 9 bases align to TRBD2. Per the germline V gene, CDR1 is SGHTA and CDR2 is FQGTGA. V gave up 5 bases and J gave up 5 bases; unmatched junction bases: 4. The CDR3 totals 13 residues.

For this clonotype: A clone one base away is much larger, so this may be a read error. V is TRBV12-3 or TRBV12-4 and J is TRBJ2-3; TRBD1 aligns across 8 bases. CDR3 length: 13 residues. The V and J ends lost 5 bases and 4 bases, in that order; junction bases with no gene match: 2. CDR3 sequence: CASSGQGPDTQYF. The CDR3 DNA reads as TGTGCCAGCAGTGGACAGGGACCAGATACGCAGTATTTT.

The J gene is TRBJ2-5, the V gene TRBV7-9, with D possibly matching TRBD2 (5 bases). From germline, CDR1 is SEHNR and CDR2 FQNEAQ (reference sequence). The CDR3 covers 15 residues. Trimming took off 5 bases at V and 5 bases at J, with 18 bases between the two ends. The CDR3 sequence: CASSPPRRVGETQYF. The CDR3 nucleotides are TGTGCCAGCAGCCCCCCACGGCGGGTCGGGGAGACCCAGTACTTC.

This clonotype turned up a few times. This sequence joins TRBV20-1 and TRBJ2-5; TRBD2 might be the D (6 bases). Germline V gives CDR1 DFQATT, CDR2 SNEGSKA (reference sequence). The CDR3 totals 16 residues. Trimming shortened V by 8 bases and J by 4 bases, and 26 bases separated the two germline ends. CDR3 nucleotide sequence: TGCAGTTCAAACCCCCCGGGGAGGTCGGCCTTAGAGACCCAGTACTTC. As protein: CSSNPPGRSALETQYF.